The next 15 T cell receptor beta chains were all read from a single sample in a study of shared clonotypes between healthy human individuals. TCRdb keeps only in-frame clones here, not all; method: immunoSEQ multiplex PCR. The table shows more than 850,000 clones, with approximately 80% occurring only once. The sequenced sample was memory CD4+ T cells from PBMCs. Subset indicated: CD45RA-negative fraction. These TCRs come from a man aged 18 to 35 in good health. Some clones in this sample may be carry-over from other donors' samples.

The rearrangement uses TRBV10-1 and TRBJ2-2; no definite D call. The V and J ends lost 3 bases and 5 bases respectively, with 4 bases between them. This CDR3 is 12 amino acids long. Germline V gene lookup returns CDR1 WNHNN and CDR2 SYGVQD (reference sequence). The CDR3 DNA reads as TGCGCCAGCAGTGACAGAACCGGGGAGCTGTTTTTT. It yields the protein CASSDRTGELFF.

V is TRBV10-3 and J is TRBJ1-5; 7 bases agree with TRBD1. V gave up 6 bases and J gave up 8 bases; unmatched junction bases: 4. The CDR3 extends over 12 amino acids. CDR1 is ENHRY, CDR2 SYGVKD, per germline. DNA of the CDR3: TGTGCCATCAGCCAGGGGGATGAGCCCCAGCATTTT. Translation: CAISQGDEPQHF.

This clone has just a few counts. The chain employs TRBV7-8 and TRBJ2-7; D is perhaps TRBD1 or TRBD2 (6 bases each). The CDR3 is 15 amino acids. Per the germline V gene, CDR1 is SGHVS and CDR2 is FQNEAQ. V dropped 6 bases and J dropped 3 bases, with 18 bases sitting between them. The DNA for the CDR3 is TGTGCCAGCAGTTCTCTTGCGGGACACCTCTACGAGCAGTACTTC. It specifies CASSSLAGHLYEQYF. Complete variable domain (other parts from reference TRBV7-8 and TRBJ2-7): GAGVSQSPRYKVAKRGQDVALRCDPISGHVSLFWYQQALGQGPEFLTYFQNEAQLDKSGLPSDRFFAERPEGSVSTLKIQRTQQEDSAVYLCASSSLAGHLYEQYFGPGTRLTVT.

The genes are TRBV7-9 and TRBJ2-1; 10 bases map to TRBD2. CDR1 is SEHNR, CDR2 FQNEAQ, per germline (reference sequence). V was pared by 7 bases and J by 1 base, with 16 bases of the junction left unmatched. CDR3 size: 19 residues. In nucleotides, the CDR3 is TGTGCCAGCACTCAGCTTCTAGCGGGAGTTGGAGGGTCCTACAATGAGCAGTTCTTC. The encoded protein is CASTQLLAGVGGSYNEQFF.

This sequence joins TRBV4-1 and TRBJ2-3; maybe TRBD1 (6 bases). V shed 4 bases and J shed 5 bases, with 16 bases lying between them. CDR1 and CDR2 from the germline V gene are MGHRA and YSYEKL. This CDR3 region has 15 residues. The CDR3 is CASSLGGEGEDTQYF. Written as DNA, the CDR3 is TGCGCCAGCAGCCTTGGGGGCGAGGGGGAAGATACGCAGTATTTT.

This chain joins TRBV7-6 and TRBJ2-1; TRBD2 is a possible D gene (5 bases). Deletions cut 3 bases from V and 6 bases from J, with 15 bases between. CDR3 size: 15 residues. Germline assignment: CDR1 SGHVS and CDR2 FNYEAQ. As DNA, the CDR3 is TGTGCCAGCAGCTTGGGCCCCACGGGGTTCAATGAGCAGTTCTTC. Its protein is CASSLGPTGFNEQFF. The full variable domain, rest sourced from reference TRBV7-6 and TRBJ2-1, is GAGVSQSPRYKVTKRGQDVALRCDPISGHVSLYWYRQALGQGPEFLTYFNYEAQQDKSGLPNDRFSAERPEGSISTLTIQRTEQRDSAMYRCASSLGPTGFNEQFFGPGTRLTVL.

J is TRBJ1-5 and V is TRBV19; 7 bases match TRBD1. V gave up 7 bases and J gave up 2 bases; unmatched junction bases: 5. The CDR3 has 14 amino acids. Germline CDR1 is LNHDA and CDR2 is SQIVND (reference sequence). In DNA form, the CDR3 reads TGTGCCAGTACTAGACAGGGCGGCAATCAGCCCCAGCATTTT. This sequence encodes CASTRQGGNQPQHF.

The V and J genes are TRBV19 and TRBJ2-3; D is unresolved. Trimming pared 7 bases from V and 5 bases from J, leaving 4 bases between. Looked up from germline, CDR1 is LNHDA and CDR2 is SQIVND (reference sequence). The CDR3 has 10 amino acids. CDR3 sequence reads: CASKRDTQYF. In DNA form, the CDR3 reads TGTGCCAGTAAAAGAGATACGCAGTATTTT.

This clone has only one observation. The sample carries other DNA sequences with the same CDR3. V is TRBV5-1 and J is TRBJ2-3; 10 bases line up with TRBD1. The V segment lost 4 bases and the J segment 4 bases; nucleotides outside the gene matches: 3. Germline assignment: CDR1 SGHRS and CDR2 YFSETQ. The CDR3 is 14 amino acids. CDR3 bases: TGCGCCAGCAGCATTGGACAGGGGGCAGATACGCAGTATTTT. Amino acids: CASSIGQGADTQYF.

The chain recombines TRBV7-3 with TRBJ1-1; no definite D call. The V and J ends lost 5 bases and 6 bases respectively, with 13 bases between them. CDR3 length equals 13 residues. Germline CDR1 reads SGHTA; CDR2 reads FQGTGA. The CDR3 DNA sequence: TGTGCCAGCAGCCTGACCCGGGCGGCTGAAGCTTTCTTT. This codes for CASSLTRAAEAFF.

The rearrangement links TRBV28 to TRBJ1-5; D remains unclear. Germline V gene lookup returns CDR1 MDHEN and CDR2 SYDVKM. This CDR3 spans 13 amino acids. V was trimmed by 6 bases and J by 4 bases, leaving 10 bases between them. The CDR3 DNA sequence: TGTGCCAGCAGAAAAGGAAATAATCAGCCCCAGCATTTT. It is translated as CASRKGNNQPQHF. Full variable domain (rest looked up from reference TRBV28 and TRBJ1-5): DVKVTQSSRYLVKRTGEKVFLECVQDMDHENMFWYRQDPGLGLRLIYFSYDVKMKEKGDIPEGYSVSREKKERFSLILESASTNQTSMYLCASRKGNNQPQHFGDGTRLSIL.

The CDR3: CASSYSQASTEAFF. The CDR3 DNA reads TGTGCCAGCAGTTACTCGCAGGCCTCCACTGAAGCTTTCTTT. The chain employs TRBV6-5 and TRBJ1-1; D gene ambiguous. Germline values: CDR1 MNHEY, CDR2 SVGAGI. The CDR3 has 14 amino acids. V lost 0 bases, J lost 4 bases, and 9 bases lay in between.

This chain uses TRBV28 with TRBJ2-4, with D possibly matching TRBD2 (6 bases). Germline CDR1 and CDR2: MDHEN and SYDVKM. The length of the CDR3 is 13 residues. V was pared by 7 bases and J by 3 bases, with 10 bases between. The CDR3 spells CASMTRNKNIQYF. The CDR3 coding sequence is TGTGCCAGCATGACTAGGAACAAAAACATTCAGTACTTC.

This clone occurred a few times. The rearrangement links TRBV10-3 to TRBJ1-2; D possibly corresponds to TRBD1 (6 bases). The germline V gene has CDR1 ENHRY and CDR2 SYGVKD. V shed 0 bases and J shed 6 bases, with 17 bases lying between them. The CDR3 covers 16 residues. The CDR3 region has the DNA TGTGCCATCAGTGAGTCGTTTGGCAGGGGCGTGAATGGCTACACCTTC. Encoded protein: CAISESFGRGVNGYTF.

Notes on this clone: Other DNA sequences from this sample encode an identical CDR3 as well. The genes are TRBV7-9 and TRBJ2-7; D tentatively reads TRBD1 or TRBD2 (5 bases each). The CDR3 sequence is 15 residues long. Germline CDR1 reads SEHNR; CDR2 reads FQNEAQ (reference sequence). V lost 4 bases, J lost 0 bases, and 13 bases lay in between. CDR3: CASSSSWGSSYEQYF. The CDR3 DNA sequence: TGTGCCAGCAGCTCCTCTTGGGGGAGCTCCTACGAGCAGTACTTC.